This is a list of T cell receptor beta chains from one sample in a study of T cell responses to AZD1222 COVID-19 vaccine. Sequenced by immunoSEQ multiplex PCR; TCRdb stores in-frame clones only, minus some. The table includes 70,000 to 90,000 clones, roughly 84% detected once. The starting material was peripheral blood, obtained 28 days after the second AZD1222 dose. The receptor set was obtained from an adult who received the AZD1222 COVID-19 vaccine. Both conserved end residues are part of each CDR3. Each record gives: CDR3 protein, CDR3 DNA, V gene, D gene, J gene, clone size. D genes are given only for firm matches. Clone size appears in some rows only: once, few, many, or a class for an expanded clone.

cdr3_aa: CASSYGSTNSPLHF; cdr3_nt: TGTGCCAGCAGTTACGGGTCCACTAATTCACCCCTCCACTTT; v_call: TRBV6-5; d_call: .; j_call: TRBJ1-6; clone_size: .
cdr3_aa: CATTRDYGYTF; cdr3_nt: TGCGCTACGACCAGGGACTATGGCTACACCTTC; v_call: TRBV28; d_call: .; j_call: TRBJ1-2; clone_size: .
cdr3_aa: CASSPQRLAGEETQYF; cdr3_nt: TGCGCCAGCAGCCCACAAAGACTAGCGGGGGAAGAGACCCAGTACTTC; v_call: TRBV5-1; d_call: TRBD2; j_call: TRBJ2-5; clone_size: .
cdr3_aa: CASSPIAGELTDTQYF; cdr3_nt: TGTGCCAGCAGTCCAATAGCGGGGGAGCTCACAGATACGCAGTATTTT; v_call: TRBV28; d_call: TRBD2; j_call: TRBJ2-3; clone_size: few
cdr3_aa: CASKLSTGTYEQYF; cdr3_nt: TGTGCCAGCAAGCTCTCCACGGGGACCTACGAGCAGTACTTC; v_call: TRBV5-5; d_call: .; j_call: TRBJ2-7; clone_size: .
cdr3_aa: CASSPPGQASSPLHF; cdr3_nt: TGTGCCAGCAGCCCCCCCGGGCAGGCGAGTTCACCCCTCCACTTT; v_call: TRBV12-1; d_call: .; j_call: TRBJ1-6; clone_size: .
cdr3_aa: CAWSVGIGSSQETQYF; cdr3_nt: TGTGCCTGGAGTGTAGGCATAGGGTCCTCTCAAGAGACCCAGTACTTC; v_call: TRBV30; d_call: .; j_call: TRBJ2-5; clone_size: .
cdr3_aa: CASSLNSGRNNSPLHF; cdr3_nt: TGTGCCAGCAGTTTAAACTCGGGACGGAATAATTCACCCCTCCACTTT; v_call: TRBV6-5; d_call: .; j_call: TRBJ1-6; clone_size: few
cdr3_aa: CASSQGVRVTGELFF; cdr3_nt: TGCGCCAGCAGCCAAGGTGTAAGGGTTACCGGGGAGCTGTTTTTT; v_call: TRBV4-1; d_call: .; j_call: TRBJ2-2; clone_size: .
cdr3_aa: CASSIWGQGGEQYF; cdr3_nt: TGTGCCAGTAGTATTTGGGGACAGGGTGGCGAGCAGTACTTC; v_call: TRBV19; d_call: TRBD1; j_call: TRBJ2-7; clone_size: .
cdr3_aa: CASSLVGLGTLYGYTF; cdr3_nt: TGTGCCAGCAGCCTGGTCGGCCTTGGGACGCTCTATGGCTACACCTTC; v_call: TRBV5-4; d_call: .; j_call: TRBJ1-2; clone_size: .
cdr3_aa: CASRRTGGIYGYTF; cdr3_nt: TGTGCCAGCAGGAGGACAGGGGGAATCTATGGCTACACCTTC; v_call: TRBV6-5; d_call: TRBD1; j_call: TRBJ1-2; clone_size: .
cdr3_aa: CASRRGNRVGTDTQYF; cdr3_nt: TGTGCCAGCAGAAGGGGGAACAGGGTGGGCACAGATACGCAGTATTTT; v_call: TRBV7-2; d_call: .; j_call: TRBJ2-3; clone_size: .
cdr3_aa: CASGDRGNQPQHF; cdr3_nt: TGTGCCAGCGGAGATAGGGGCAATCAGCCCCAGCATTTT; v_call: TRBV6-6; d_call: .; j_call: TRBJ1-5; clone_size: .
cdr3_aa: CASSSRQGAADTQYF; cdr3_nt: TGTGCCAGCAGCTCAAGACAGGGGGCGGCGGATACGCAGTATTTT; v_call: TRBV7-8; d_call: TRBD1; j_call: TRBJ2-3; clone_size: .
cdr3_aa: CAWSVGGGSNQPQHF; cdr3_nt: TGTGCCTGGAGTGTAGGCGGGGGCAGCAATCAGCCCCAGCATTTT; v_call: TRBV30; d_call: .; j_call: TRBJ1-5; clone_size: .
cdr3_aa: CASSLGDSGNTIYF; cdr3_nt: TGTGCCAGCAGTCTGGGGGACTCCGGAAACACCATATATTTT; v_call: TRBV6-6; d_call: .; j_call: TRBJ1-3; clone_size: once
cdr3_aa: CASSKGGGRTTEAFF; cdr3_nt: TGTGCCAGCAGCAAAGGAGGGGGGCGGACCACTGAAGCTTTCTTT; v_call: TRBV21-1; d_call: .; j_call: TRBJ1-1; clone_size: .
cdr3_aa: CASSPDVNGNQPQHF; cdr3_nt: TGTGCCAGCAGCCCGGACGTTAACGGCAATCAGCCCCAGCATTTT; v_call: TRBV27; d_call: .; j_call: TRBJ1-5; clone_size: .
cdr3_aa: CASSSSGGPWDTQYF; cdr3_nt: TGTGCCAGCAGTTCTTCAGGGGGCCCCTGGGATACGCAGTATTTT; v_call: TRBV6-4; d_call: TRBD1; j_call: TRBJ2-3; clone_size: .
cdr3_aa: CASSPGGGAEGTEAFF; cdr3_nt: TGTGCCAGCTCACCGGGCGGGGGGGCTGAGGGCACTGAAGCTTTCTTT; v_call: TRBV18; d_call: .; j_call: TRBJ1-1; clone_size: .
cdr3_aa: CAWSRERDNEQFF; cdr3_nt: TGTGCCTGGAGCAGAGAGAGGGACAATGAGCAGTTCTTC; v_call: TRBV30; d_call: .; j_call: TRBJ2-1; clone_size: .
cdr3_aa: CASSYSEAHHQPQHF; cdr3_nt: TGTGCCAGCAGTTACTCGGAGGCCCACCATCAGCCCCAGCATTTT; v_call: TRBV6-6; d_call: .; j_call: TRBJ1-5; clone_size: once
cdr3_aa: CASSYGGSKNEKLFF; cdr3_nt: TGTGCCAGCAGTTACGGTGGCAGCAAAAATGAAAAACTGTTTTTT; v_call: TRBV6-5; d_call: .; j_call: TRBJ1-4; clone_size: .
cdr3_aa: CASTWGGKGTGELFF; cdr3_nt: TGTGCCAGCACCTGGGGGGGGAAGGGGACCGGGGAGCTGTTTTTT; v_call: TRBV27; d_call: TRBD2; j_call: TRBJ2-2; clone_size: .
cdr3_aa: CATSRGGLNTEAFF; cdr3_nt: TGTGCCACCAGCAGAGGGGGCCTAAACACTGAAGCTTTCTTT; v_call: TRBV15; d_call: .; j_call: TRBJ1-1; clone_size: .
cdr3_aa: CASSLEGGSETQYF; cdr3_nt: TGTGCCAGCAGCTTGGAAGGGGGTTCGGAGACCCAGTACTTC; v_call: TRBV5-4; d_call: .; j_call: TRBJ2-5; clone_size: .
cdr3_aa: CASSNHRGIPDTQYF; cdr3_nt: TGTGCCAGCAGCAACCACCGGGGAATTCCGGATACGCAGTATTTT; v_call: TRBV7-8; d_call: .; j_call: TRBJ2-3; clone_size: .
cdr3_aa: CASSLLNTEAFF; cdr3_nt: TGTGCCAGCAGTTTACTGAACACTGAAGCTTTCTTT; v_call: TRBV12-3/TRBV12-4; d_call: .; j_call: TRBJ1-1; clone_size: .
cdr3_aa: CASSPRLGWDRVSEQYF; cdr3_nt: TGTGCCAGTAGTCCCCGCTTGGGATGGGACAGGGTAAGCGAGCAGTACTTC; v_call: TRBV19; d_call: TRBD1; j_call: TRBJ2-7; clone_size: .
cdr3_aa: CASSEVRTGNYEQYF; cdr3_nt: TGTGCCAGCAGTGAAGTTCGGACAGGGAACTACGAGCAGTACTTC; v_call: TRBV6-1; d_call: TRBD1; j_call: TRBJ2-7; clone_size: .
cdr3_aa: CASSLKTGAVNTEAFF; cdr3_nt: TGTGCCAGCAGTTTAAAAACGGGAGCGGTGAACACTGAAGCTTTCTTT; v_call: TRBV27; d_call: .; j_call: TRBJ1-1; clone_size: few
cdr3_aa: CASSFDPRGDRYTF; cdr3_nt: TGTGCCAGCAGTTTTGACCCTCGTGGGGATCGCTACACCTTC; v_call: TRBV27; d_call: .; j_call: TRBJ1-2; clone_size: .
cdr3_aa: CASSQTSGGAAEQFF; cdr3_nt: TGTGCCAGCAGCCAGACTAGCGGGGGGGCGGCTGAGCAGTTCTTC; v_call: TRBV3-1/TRBV3-2; d_call: TRBD2; j_call: TRBJ2-1; clone_size: once
cdr3_aa: CASSMLRGDEQYF; cdr3_nt: TGTGCCAGTAGTATGTTAAGGGGCGACGAGCAGTACTTC; v_call: TRBV19; d_call: .; j_call: TRBJ2-7; clone_size: .
cdr3_aa: CASRGSYEQYF; cdr3_nt: TGTGCCAGCAGGGGCAGCTACGAGCAGTACTTC; v_call: TRBV27; d_call: .; j_call: TRBJ2-7; clone_size: once
cdr3_aa: CATSESGGGDGYTF; cdr3_nt: TGTGCCACCAGTGAGAGCGGGGGCGGGGATGGCTACACCTTC; v_call: TRBV24-1; d_call: .; j_call: TRBJ1-2; clone_size: .
cdr3_aa: CASSRGSGETQYF; cdr3_nt: TGTGCCAGCAGCCGTGGAAGCGGTGAGACCCAGTACTTC; v_call: TRBV11-1; d_call: .; j_call: TRBJ2-5; clone_size: .
cdr3_aa: CASSRGTVGQPQHF; cdr3_nt: TGTGCCAGCAGCCGAGGGACAGTGGGTCAGCCCCAGCATTTT; v_call: TRBV2; d_call: TRBD1; j_call: TRBJ1-5; clone_size: .
cdr3_aa: CASSLEGGNQPQHF; cdr3_nt: TGCGCCAGCAGCTTGGAGGGGGGAAATCAGCCCCAGCATTTT; v_call: TRBV5-1; d_call: .; j_call: TRBJ1-5; clone_size: .
cdr3_aa: CASRGSRDSVSYEQYF; cdr3_nt: TGTGCCAGCAGGGGATCTCGAGATTCGGTCTCCTACGAGCAGTACTTC; v_call: TRBV2; d_call: .; j_call: TRBJ2-7; clone_size: .